The source of this T cell receptor (beta chain) is a study of T cell responses to AZD1222 COVID-19 vaccine. This clone was detected only once. Antigen: not known. The table came from immunoSEQ multiplex PCR; TCRdb's copy has only in-frame clones and leaves some out. In the table there are over 120,000 clones, 92% of which are singletons. Study-wide points: Nearly half of spike-specific TCRs reportedly target unmutated variant regions. Clonal diversity was possibly underestimated, and the donors were mostly white British, with more females. Samples come after the peak T cell response, not at day 14.

From germline, CDR1 is LGHDT and CDR2 YNNKEL (reference sequence). Trimming stripped 1 base from V and 7 bases from J, with 11 bases between. This CDR3 region has 14 residues. The TCR comes from an adult who received the AZD1222 COVID-19 vaccine. The sequencing used peripheral blood, collected 28 days after the second AZD1222 dose. V and J are TRBV3-1 (or the pseudogene TRBV3-2) and TRBJ2-1; no definite D call. Here the CDR3 reads CASSQAWTMNEQFF. The CDR3 coding sequence is TGTGCCAGCAGCCAAGCCTGGACGATGAATGAGCAGTTCTTC.